The 2 T cell receptor beta chains in this list originate from one sample, sequenced in a study of identical twins. MiXCR, run by TCRdb on the 5' RACE reads, gives a single entry per CDR3 protein. The table lists 350,000 to 600,000 distinct CDR3 sequences, more than 13% of them singletons. Another study also made use of these data, one on yellow fever vaccine responses in identical twins.

Sequences were obtained from CD4+ T cells sorted from blood. All receptors derive from a woman aged 18-30 years in good health.

CDR3 DNA: TGTGCCAGCAGCCCCCGGACCGATCCGAACACCGGGGAGCTGTTTTTT. Translated, it gives CASSPRTDPNTGELFF. The chain has TRBV9 and TRBJ2-2, with D unresolved. Germline loops: CDR1 SGDLS, CDR2 YYNGEE. The CDR3 extends over 16 amino acids. The V gene lost 4 bases and the J gene lost 0 bases, with 13 bases spanning the gap.

The table lists this clonotype with a few counts. V gene TRBV12-3 or TRBV12-4 combines with J gene TRBJ2-7, with D perhaps assigned TRBD1 or TRBD2 (5 bases each). Trimming removed 1 base at V and 4 bases at J, with 11 bases between. The CDR3 consists of 14 residues. CDR3 nucleotides: TGTGCCAGCAGTTTAGAGGGACCTGGTTACGAGCAGTACTTC. Protein product: CASSLEGPGYEQYF.